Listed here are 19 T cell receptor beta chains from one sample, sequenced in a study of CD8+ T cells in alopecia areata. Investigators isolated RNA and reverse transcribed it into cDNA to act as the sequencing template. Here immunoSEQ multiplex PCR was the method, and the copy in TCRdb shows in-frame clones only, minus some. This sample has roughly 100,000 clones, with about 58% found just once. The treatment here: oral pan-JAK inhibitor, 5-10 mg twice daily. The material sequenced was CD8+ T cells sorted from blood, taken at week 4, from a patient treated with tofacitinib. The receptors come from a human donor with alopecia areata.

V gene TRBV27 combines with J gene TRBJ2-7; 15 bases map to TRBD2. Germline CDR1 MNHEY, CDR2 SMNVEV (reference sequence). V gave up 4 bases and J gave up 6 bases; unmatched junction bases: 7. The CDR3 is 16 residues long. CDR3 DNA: TGTGCCAGCAGTTCAGGACTAGCGGGAGGGTGGTCCGAGCAGTACTTC. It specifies CASSSGLAGGWSEQYF.

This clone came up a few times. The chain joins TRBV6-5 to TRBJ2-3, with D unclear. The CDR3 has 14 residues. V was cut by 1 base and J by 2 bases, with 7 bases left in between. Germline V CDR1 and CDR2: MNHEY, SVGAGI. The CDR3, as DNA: TGTGCCAGCAGTTACTTGGGATACACAGATACGCAGTATTTT. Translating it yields CASSYLGYTDTQYF.

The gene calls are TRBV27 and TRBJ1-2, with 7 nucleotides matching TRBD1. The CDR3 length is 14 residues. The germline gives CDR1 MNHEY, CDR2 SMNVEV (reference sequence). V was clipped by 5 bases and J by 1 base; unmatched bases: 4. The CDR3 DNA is TGTGCCAGCAGTCCCACAGGGGTTAACTATGGCTACACCTTC. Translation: CASSPTGVNYGYTF.

The chain's CDR3 is CASSWVKNIQYF. Written as DNA, the CDR3 is TGTGCCAGCAGTTGGGTCAAAAACATTCAGTACTTC. V is TRBV27 and J is TRBJ2-4, with D uncertain. From germline, CDR1 is MNHEY and CDR2 SMNVEV (reference sequence). The CDR3 spans 12 residues. The ends were cut back, 4 bases at V and 3 bases at J, with 4 bases in the middle.

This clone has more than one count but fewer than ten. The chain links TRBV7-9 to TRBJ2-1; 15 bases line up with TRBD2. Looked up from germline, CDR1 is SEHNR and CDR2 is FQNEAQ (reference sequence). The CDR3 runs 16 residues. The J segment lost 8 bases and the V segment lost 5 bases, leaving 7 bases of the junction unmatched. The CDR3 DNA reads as TGTGCCAGCAGCCGGACTAGCGGGAGGGCCGGGTATGAGCAGTTCTTC. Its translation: CASSRTSGRAGYEQFF.

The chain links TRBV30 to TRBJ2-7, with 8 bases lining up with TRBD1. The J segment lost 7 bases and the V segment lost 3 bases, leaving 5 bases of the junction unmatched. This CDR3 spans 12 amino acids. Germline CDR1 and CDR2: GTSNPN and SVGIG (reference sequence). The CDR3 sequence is CAWSRQGWEQYF. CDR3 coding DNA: TGTGCCTGGAGCCGACAGGGGTGGGAGCAGTACTTC.

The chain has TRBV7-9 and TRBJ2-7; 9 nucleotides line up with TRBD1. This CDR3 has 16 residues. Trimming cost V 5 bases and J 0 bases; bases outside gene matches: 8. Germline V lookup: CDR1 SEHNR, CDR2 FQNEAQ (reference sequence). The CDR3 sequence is CASSPSTGQGSYEQYF. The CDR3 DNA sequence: TGTGCCAGCAGCCCTAGCACGGGACAGGGCTCCTACGAGCAGTACTTC.

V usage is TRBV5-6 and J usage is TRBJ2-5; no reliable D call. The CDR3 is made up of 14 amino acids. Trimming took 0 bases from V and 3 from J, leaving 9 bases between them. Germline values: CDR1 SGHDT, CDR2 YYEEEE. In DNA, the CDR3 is TGTGCCAGCAGCTTGGGGCTCAATGAAGAGACCCAGTACTTC. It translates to CASSLGLNEETQYF.

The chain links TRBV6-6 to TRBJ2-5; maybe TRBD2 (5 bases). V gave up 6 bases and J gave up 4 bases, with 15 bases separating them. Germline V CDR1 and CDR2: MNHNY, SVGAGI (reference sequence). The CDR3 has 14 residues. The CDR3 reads CASSPTWESETQYF. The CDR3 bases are TGTGCCAGCAGCCCTACTTGGGAGTCAGAGACCCAGTACTTC.

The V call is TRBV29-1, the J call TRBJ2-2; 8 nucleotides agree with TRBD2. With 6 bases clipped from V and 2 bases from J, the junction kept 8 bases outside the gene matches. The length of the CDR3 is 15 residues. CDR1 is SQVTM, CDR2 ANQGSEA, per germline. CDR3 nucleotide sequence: TGCAGCGTCGAAACCGGGACTAGTAACACCGGGGAGCTGTTTTTT. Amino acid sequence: CSVETGTSNTGELFF.

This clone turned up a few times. The CDR3 nucleotides read TGCGCCAGCAGTAGTTCGGGATTGAACACTGAAGCTTTCTTT. This translates into CASSSSGLNTEAFF. The rearrangement links TRBV10-2 to TRBJ1-1; D is unresolved. CDR3 length: 14 amino acids. V was pared by 5 bases and J by 0 bases, with 10 bases between. Germline V gene data show CDR1 as WSHSY and CDR2 as SAAADI.

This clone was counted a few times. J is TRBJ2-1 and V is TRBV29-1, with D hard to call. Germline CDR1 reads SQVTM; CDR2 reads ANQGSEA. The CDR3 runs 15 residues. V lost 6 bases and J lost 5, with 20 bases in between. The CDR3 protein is CSVFVLGEPHNEQFF. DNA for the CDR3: TGCAGCGTCTTCGTGTTAGGAGAACCACACAATGAGCAGTTCTTC.

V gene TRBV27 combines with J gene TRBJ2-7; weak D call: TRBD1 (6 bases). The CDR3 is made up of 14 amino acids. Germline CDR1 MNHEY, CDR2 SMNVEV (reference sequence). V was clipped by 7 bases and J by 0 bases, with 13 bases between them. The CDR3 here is CASTSTGNSYEQYF. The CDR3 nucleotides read TGTGCCAGCACCTCAACAGGGAACTCCTACGAGCAGTACTTC.

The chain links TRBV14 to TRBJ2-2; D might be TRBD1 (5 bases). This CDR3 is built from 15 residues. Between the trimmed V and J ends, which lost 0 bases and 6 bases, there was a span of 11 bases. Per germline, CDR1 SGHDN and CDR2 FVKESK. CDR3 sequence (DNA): TGTGCCAGCAGCCAAGAACAAGGGGAAGCCGGGGAGCTGTTTTTT. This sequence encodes CASSQEQGEAGELFF. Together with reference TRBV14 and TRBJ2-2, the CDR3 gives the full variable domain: EAGVTQFPSHSVIEKGQTVTLRCDPISGHDNLYWYRRVMGKEIKFLLHFVKESKQDESGMPNNRFLAERTGGTYSTLKVQPAELEDSGVYFCASSQEQGEAGELFFGEGSRLTVL.

CDR3 amino acids: CAWSVGGSGELFF. CDR3 DNA sequence: TGTGCCTGGAGTGTAGGCGGGAGCGGGGAGCTGTTTTTT. The V gene is TRBV30, the J gene TRBJ2-2; TRBD2 aligns across 7 bases. Germline V gives CDR1 GTSNPN, CDR2 SVGIG (reference sequence). With 0 bases clipped from V and 7 bases from J, the junction kept 2 bases outside the gene matches. The CDR3 is 13 amino acids.

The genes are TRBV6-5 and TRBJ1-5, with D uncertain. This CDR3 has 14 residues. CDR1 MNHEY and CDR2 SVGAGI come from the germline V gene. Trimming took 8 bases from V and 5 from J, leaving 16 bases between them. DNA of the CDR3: TGTGCCAGCTCTCCGGCATCCTACGATCAGCCCCAGCATTTT. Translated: CASSPASYDQPQHF.

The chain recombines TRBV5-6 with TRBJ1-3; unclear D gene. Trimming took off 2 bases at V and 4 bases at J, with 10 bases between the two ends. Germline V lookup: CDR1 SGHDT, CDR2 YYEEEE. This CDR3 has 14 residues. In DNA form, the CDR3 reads TGTGCCAGCAGCTTATGGACCGGGGGAAACACCATATATTTT. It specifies CASSLWTGGNTIYF.

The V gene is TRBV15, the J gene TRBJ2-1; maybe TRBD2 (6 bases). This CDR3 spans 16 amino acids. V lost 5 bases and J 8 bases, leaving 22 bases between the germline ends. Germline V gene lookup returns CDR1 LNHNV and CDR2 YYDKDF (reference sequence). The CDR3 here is CATSAYSGRMRDEQFF. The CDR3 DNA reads TGTGCCACCAGCGCCTATAGCGGCCGAATGCGGGATGAGCAGTTCTTC.

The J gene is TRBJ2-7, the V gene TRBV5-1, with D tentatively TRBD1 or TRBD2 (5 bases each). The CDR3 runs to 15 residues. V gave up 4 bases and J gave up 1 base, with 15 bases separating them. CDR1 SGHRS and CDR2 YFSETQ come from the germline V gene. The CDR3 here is CASSVGPFSSYEQYF. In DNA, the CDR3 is TGCGCCAGCAGCGTGGGACCTTTTTCATCCTACGAGCAGTACTTC.